Following are 3 T cell receptor beta chains from one sample sequenced in a study of T cell responses to AZD1222 COVID-19 vaccine. Only in-frame clones appear in the TCRdb table, and some are missing; sequencing was by immunoSEQ multiplex PCR. The sample records 150,000 or so clones, approximately 83% being singletons. Sample: peripheral blood, taken on day 0 of AZD1222 vaccination. All receptors derive from an adult in good health.

The chain recombines TRBV30 with TRBJ1-2; TRBD1 matches 8 bases. Germline lookup yields CDR1 GTSNPN and CDR2 SVGIG (reference sequence). J gave up 4 bases and V 0 bases, and 1 base lay outside the gene matches. The CDR3 covers 13 residues. In DNA form, the CDR3 reads TGTGCCTGGAGTGTAGGGACAGGCTATGGCTACACCTTC. Its protein is CAWSVGTGYGYTF.

The chain couples TRBV10-3 to TRBJ1-3; D may be TRBD1 (5 bases). Trimming left V 5 bases short and J 0 bases short, with 11 bases between. This CDR3 region has 15 residues. The germline gives CDR1 ENHRY, CDR2 SYGVKD. The CDR3 protein is CAISLQVLSGNTIYF. The CDR3 DNA sequence: TGTGCCATCAGTCTACAGGTCCTCTCTGGAAACACCATATATTTT.

The V and J genes are TRBV6-2 or TRBV6-3 and TRBJ1-6; 7 bases align to TRBD1. In germline, CDR1 is MNHEY, CDR2 SVGEGT. CDR3 length: 14 amino acids. The V gene end was trimmed by 5 bases and the J gene end by 9 bases; junction bases not matched to a gene: 7. CDR3 in amino acids: CASSPGQFSSPLHF. DNA for the CDR3: TGTGCCAGCAGTCCGGGACAGTTTTCTTCACCCCTCCACTTT.